These 16 T cell receptor beta chains were all obtained from the same sample, sequenced in a study of CD8 T cells in ankylosing spondylitis. TCRdb re-called the 5' RACE reads through MiXCR, storing one row per CDR3 protein. The sample holds some 340,000 distinct CDR3 sequences, around 15% seen once. The sample taken for sequencing was blood, either unsorted or a sorted T cell fraction (not recorded which). The receptors come from a male donor with ankylosing spondylitis or in good health (not recorded which).

The V call is TRBV5-1, the J call TRBJ2-3, with D perhaps TRBD2 (5 bases). The V end lost 0 bases, the J end lost 5 bases, and 13 bases lay between the germline ends. This CDR3 has 15 amino acids. Germline CDR1 SGHRS, CDR2 YFSETQ. CDR3 protein: CASSLAEAPGDTQYF. The CDR3, as DNA: TGCGCCAGCAGCTTGGCGGAGGCCCCCGGAGATACGCAGTATTTT.

This chain connects TRBV4-1 to TRBJ2-7, with 11 bases identical to TRBD2. Germline CDR1 is MGHRA and CDR2 is YSYEKL. V lost 2 bases, J lost 6 bases, and 12 bases stayed unmatched. There are 17 residues in the CDR3. The CDR3 bases are TGCGCCAGCAGCCAAACGCAGGGAGGTAGCGGGAGGGGCGAGCAGTACTTC. It yields the protein CASSQTQGGSGRGEQYF.

This clonotype was recorded at least ten times. The rearrangement uses TRBV5-5 and TRBJ1-4, with no clear D. The CDR3 has 15 residues. Looked up from germline, CDR1 is SGHKS and CDR2 is YYEKEE (reference sequence). The ends were cut back, 2 bases at V and 5 bases at J, with 13 bases in the middle. The CDR3: CASSFEVLENEKLFF. In DNA, the CDR3 is TGTGCCAGCAGCTTTGAAGTGCTGGAGAATGAAAAACTGTTTTTT.

The CDR3 coding sequence is TGTGCCAGCAGTTACGGGGGGGGCACAGATACGCAGTATTTT. As protein: CASSYGGGTDTQYF. The chain carries TRBV6-5 and TRBJ2-3; TRBD2 agrees at 7 bases. Per the germline V gene, CDR1 is MNHEY and CDR2 is SVGAGI. The CDR3 loop spans 14 amino acids. The junction had 0 bases not matched to a gene; V was cut back by 2 bases and J by 1 base.

There are a few counts of this clonotype. CDR3 sequence: CASGDSSKDGYTF. The DNA of the CDR3 is TGTGCCAGCGGGGACAGCTCAAAGGATGGCTACACCTTC. The chain recombines TRBV5-4 with TRBJ1-2; 7 bases are a match to TRBD1. This CDR3 region has 13 residues. V lost 7 bases, J lost 6 bases, and 9 bases stayed unmatched. Germline-derived CDR1 and CDR2 are SGHNT and YYREEE (reference sequence).

This clonotype was counted between two and nine times. This chain uses TRBV4-1 with TRBJ2-7, with 7 bases aligning to TRBD1. Germline CDR1 MGHRA, CDR2 YSYEKL. The trim removed 2 bases at V and 5 bases at J, leaving 6 bases unmatched. The CDR3 is 14 amino acids. CDR3 loop: CASSQSTGYDEQYF. The DNA of the CDR3 is TGCGCCAGCAGCCAATCGACAGGGTACGACGAGCAGTACTTC.

This clonotype was detected only a few times. The chain combines TRBV30 with TRBJ2-5; a possible D gene is TRBD2 (6 bases). Trimming cost V 5 bases and J 5 bases, with 21 bases left between them. This CDR3 comprises 15 residues. The V gene's germline CDR1 is GTSNPN and CDR2 SVGIG (reference sequence). CDR3 protein: CAWREEGRPGETQYF. The CDR3 DNA is TGTGCCTGGCGAGAGGAGGGTAGACCGGGGGAGACCCAGTACTTC. The whole variable domain, remainder taken from reference TRBV30 and TRBJ2-5, is SQTIHQWPATLVQPVGSPLSLECTVEGTSNPNLYWYRQAAGRGLQLLFYSVGIGQISSEVPQNLSASRPQDRQFILSSKKLLLSDSGFYLCAWREEGRPGETQYFGPGTRLLVL.

This rearrangement joins TRBV3-1 to TRBJ2-2, with 7 bases lining up with TRBD1. From germline, CDR1 is LGHDT and CDR2 YNNKEL (reference sequence). V shed 4 bases, J shed 3 bases, and the junction held 5 bases outside the gene matches. The CDR3 consists of 15 residues. CDR3 amino acids: CASSRRDSDTGELFF. The CDR3 DNA follows: TGTGCCAGCAGCCGCCGGGACAGTGACACCGGGGAGCTGTTTTTT.

J is TRBJ1-4 and V is TRBV2; no reliable D call. V dropped 2 bases and J dropped 7 bases, with 5 bases sitting between them. The CDR3 has 12 residues. The germline V gene has CDR1 SNHLY and CDR2 FYNNEI. This CDR3 reads CASSERFEKLFF. Written as DNA, the CDR3 is TGTGCCAGCAGTGAACGGTTTGAAAAACTGTTTTTT.

This clonotype was seen only a few times. The rearrangement uses TRBV20-1 and TRBJ2-5; possible D gene TRBD2, 6 bases. The CDR3 contains 15 residues. Per the germline V gene, CDR1 is DFQATT and CDR2 is SNEGSKA (reference sequence). V was pared by 0 bases and J by 1 base, with 12 bases between. CDR3 sequence (DNA): TGCAGTGCTAGAGAAGCGGGCTACTTCCAAGAGACCCAGTACTTC. This gives the protein CSAREAGYFQETQYF.

This clonotype was found a few times. V and J are TRBV5-1 and TRBJ1-1; unclear D gene. V dropped 4 bases and J dropped 0 bases, with 13 bases sitting between them. CDR1 and CDR2 from the germline V gene are SGHRS and YFSETQ. The CDR3 loop spans 15 amino acids. This CDR3 is CASSDAPVMNTEAFF. The CDR3 nucleotides are TGCGCCAGCAGCGACGCTCCAGTCATGAACACTGAAGCTTTCTTT.

Remarks on this clonotype: A read error may produce the germline difference seen at one junction end. This sequence joins TRBV6-2 or TRBV6-3 and TRBJ2-3; 12 nucleotides match TRBD2. The CDR3 sequence is 17 residues long. Germline lookup yields CDR1 MNHEY and CDR2 SVGEGT. The CDR3 loop is CASSAPLAGGHRDMQYF. In DNA form, the CDR3 reads TGTGCCAGCAGTGCCCCACTAGCGGGAGGCCACAGGGATATGCAGTATTTT.

This rearrangement joins TRBV15 to TRBJ2-3; D may be TRBD1 (5 bases). Deletions cut 3 bases from V and 9 bases from J, with 19 bases between. The CDR3 is 15 amino acids. Looked up from germline, CDR1 is LNHNV and CDR2 is YYDKDF (reference sequence). The CDR3 loop reads CATSRNQGASGTQYF. The CDR3 nucleotides are TGTGCCACCAGCAGGAACCAGGGCGCGAGTGGAACGCAGTATTTT.

This clonotype was counted only a few times. The CDR3 is CSAMRHSSNTGELFF. CDR3 sequence (DNA): TGCAGTGCTATGAGACACTCATCGAACACCGGGGAGCTGTTTTTT. The chain carries TRBV20-1 and TRBJ2-2; D is ambiguous. This CDR3 is 15 amino acids long. V gave up 4 bases and J gave up 0 bases, with 12 bases separating them. The V gene's germline CDR1 is DFQATT and CDR2 SNEGSKA (reference sequence).

There are a few counts of this clonotype. The J gene is TRBJ2-7, the V gene TRBV10-3; D is possibly TRBD1 (6 bases). CDR3 length: 16 residues. CDR1 and CDR2 (germline): ENHRY, SYGVKD. The germline V and J ends were trimmed by 0 bases and 1 base, with 13 bases remaining between them. The CDR3 DNA sequence: TGTGCCATCAGTGAGTCAGGTAGGGGGTCGTCCTACGAGCAGTACTTC. The encoded protein is CAISESGRGSSYEQYF.

In its sample, this clonotype was seen many times. The rearrangement uses TRBV4-1 and TRBJ1-1, with D uncertain. Trimming stripped 0 bases from V and 11 bases from J, with 19 bases between. Germline lookup yields CDR1 MGHRA and CDR2 YSYEKL. This CDR3 is built from 15 residues. This chain's CDR3 is CASSQDRGLLSVAFF. In DNA form, the CDR3 reads TGCGCCAGCAGCCAAGATCGAGGCCTACTTTCGGTTGCTTTCTTT.